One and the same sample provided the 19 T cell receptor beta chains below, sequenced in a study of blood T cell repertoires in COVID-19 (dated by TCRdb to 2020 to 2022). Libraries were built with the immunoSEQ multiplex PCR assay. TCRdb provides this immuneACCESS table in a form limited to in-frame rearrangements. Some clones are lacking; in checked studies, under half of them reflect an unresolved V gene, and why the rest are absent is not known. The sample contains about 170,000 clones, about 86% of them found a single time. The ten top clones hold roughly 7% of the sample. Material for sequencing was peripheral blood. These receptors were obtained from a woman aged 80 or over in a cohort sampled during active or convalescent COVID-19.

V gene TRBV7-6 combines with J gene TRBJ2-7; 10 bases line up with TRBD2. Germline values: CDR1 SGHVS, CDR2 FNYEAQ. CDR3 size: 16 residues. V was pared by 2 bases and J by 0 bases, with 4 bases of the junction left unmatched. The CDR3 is CASSLRAGGVSYEQYF. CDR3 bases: TGTGCCAGCAGCTTAAGAGCGGGGGGGGTCTCCTACGAGCAGTACTTC.

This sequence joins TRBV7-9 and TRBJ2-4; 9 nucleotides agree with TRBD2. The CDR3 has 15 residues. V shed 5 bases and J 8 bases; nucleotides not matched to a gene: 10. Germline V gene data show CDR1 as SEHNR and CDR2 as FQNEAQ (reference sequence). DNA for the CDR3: TGTGCCAGCAGCCCTAGGGGTAGCGGGGGTTACATTCAGTACTTC. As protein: CASSPRGSGGYIQYF.

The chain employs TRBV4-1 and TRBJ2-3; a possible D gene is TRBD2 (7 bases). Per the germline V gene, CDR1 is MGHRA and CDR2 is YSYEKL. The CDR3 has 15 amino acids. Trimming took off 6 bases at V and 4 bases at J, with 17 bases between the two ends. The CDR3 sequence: CASSQGAGAADTQYF. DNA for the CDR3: TGCGCCAGCAGTCAGGGCGCGGGGGCCGCAGATACGCAGTATTTT.

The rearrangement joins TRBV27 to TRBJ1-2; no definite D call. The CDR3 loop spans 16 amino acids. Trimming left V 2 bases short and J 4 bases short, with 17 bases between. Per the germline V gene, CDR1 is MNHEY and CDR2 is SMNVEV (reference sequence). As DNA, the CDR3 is TGTGCCAGCAGTTTAAGACCTACACTACGGAGCTATGGCTACACCTTC. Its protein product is CASSLRPTLRSYGYTF.

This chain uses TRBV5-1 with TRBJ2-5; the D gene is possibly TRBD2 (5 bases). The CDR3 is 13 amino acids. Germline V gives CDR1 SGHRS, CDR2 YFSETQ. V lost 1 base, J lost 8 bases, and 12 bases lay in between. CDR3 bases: TGCGCCAGCAGCTTGTCAAGCGGTTCAACCCAGTACTTC. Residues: CASSLSSGSTQYF.

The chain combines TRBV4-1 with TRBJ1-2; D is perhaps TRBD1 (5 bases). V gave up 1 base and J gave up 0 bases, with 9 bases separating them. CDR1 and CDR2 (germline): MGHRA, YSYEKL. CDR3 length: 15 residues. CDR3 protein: CASSQAPTANYGYTF. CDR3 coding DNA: TGCGCCAGCAGCCAAGCCCCGACAGCTAACTATGGCTACACCTTC.

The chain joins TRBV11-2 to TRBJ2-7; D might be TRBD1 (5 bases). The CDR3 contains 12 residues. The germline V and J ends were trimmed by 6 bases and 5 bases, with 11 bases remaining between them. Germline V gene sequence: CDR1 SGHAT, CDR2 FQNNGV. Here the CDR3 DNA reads TGTGCCAGCAGAAGGGGATTGGACGAGCAGTACGTC. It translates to CASRRGLDEQYV.

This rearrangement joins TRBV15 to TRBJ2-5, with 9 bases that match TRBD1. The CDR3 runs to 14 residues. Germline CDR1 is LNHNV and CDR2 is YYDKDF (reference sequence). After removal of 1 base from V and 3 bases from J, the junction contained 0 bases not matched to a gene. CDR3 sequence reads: CATSRGDREETQYF. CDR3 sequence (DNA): TGTGCCACCAGCAGAGGGGACAGGGAAGAGACCCAGTACTTC.

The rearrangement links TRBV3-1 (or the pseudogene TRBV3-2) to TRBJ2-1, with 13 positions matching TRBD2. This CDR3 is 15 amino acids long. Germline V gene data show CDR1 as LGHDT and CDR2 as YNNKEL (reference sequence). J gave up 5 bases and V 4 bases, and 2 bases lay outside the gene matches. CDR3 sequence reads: CASSRLAGGNNEQFF. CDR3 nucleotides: TGTGCCAGCAGCCGACTAGCGGGAGGAAACAATGAGCAGTTCTTC.

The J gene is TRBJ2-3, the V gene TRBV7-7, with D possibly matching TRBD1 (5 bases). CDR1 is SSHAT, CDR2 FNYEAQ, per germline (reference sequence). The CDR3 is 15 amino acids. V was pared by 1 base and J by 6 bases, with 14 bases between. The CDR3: CASSLGGGPGDTQYF. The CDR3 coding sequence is TGTGCCAGCAGCTTAGGGGGCGGCCCTGGGGATACGCAGTATTTT.

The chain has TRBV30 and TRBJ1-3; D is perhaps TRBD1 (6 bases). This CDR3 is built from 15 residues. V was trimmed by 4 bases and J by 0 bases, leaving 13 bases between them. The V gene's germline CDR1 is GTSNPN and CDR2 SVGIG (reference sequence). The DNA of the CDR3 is TGTGCCTGGAATTGGGACAAAGGCTCTGGAAACACCATATATTTT. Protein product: CAWNWDKGSGNTIYF.

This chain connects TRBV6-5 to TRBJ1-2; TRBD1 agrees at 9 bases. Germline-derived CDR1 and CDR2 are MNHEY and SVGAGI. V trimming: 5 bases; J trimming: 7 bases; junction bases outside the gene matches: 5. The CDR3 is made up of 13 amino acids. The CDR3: CASSRDRAFGYTF. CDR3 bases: TGTGCCAGCAGTCGGGACAGGGCCTTTGGCTACACCTTC.

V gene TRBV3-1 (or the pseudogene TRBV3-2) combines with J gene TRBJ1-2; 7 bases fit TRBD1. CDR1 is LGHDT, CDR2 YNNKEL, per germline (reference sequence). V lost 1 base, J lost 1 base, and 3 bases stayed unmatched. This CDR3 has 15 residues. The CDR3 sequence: CASSQGQGINYGYTF. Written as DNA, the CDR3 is TGTGCCAGCAGCCAAGGACAGGGCATTAACTATGGCTACACCTTC.

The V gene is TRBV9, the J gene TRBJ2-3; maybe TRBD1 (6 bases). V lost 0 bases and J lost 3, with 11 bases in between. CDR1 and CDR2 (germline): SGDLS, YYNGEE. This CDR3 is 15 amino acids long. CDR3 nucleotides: TGTGCCAGCAGCGTAGAACAGGGAGTGACAGATACGCAGTATTTT. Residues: CASSVEQGVTDTQYF.

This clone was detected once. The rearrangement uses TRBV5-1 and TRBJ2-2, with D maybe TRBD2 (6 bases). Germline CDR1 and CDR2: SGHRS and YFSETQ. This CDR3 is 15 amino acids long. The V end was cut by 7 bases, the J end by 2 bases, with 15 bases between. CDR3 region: CASYPSAGNTGELFF. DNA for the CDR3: TGCGCCAGCTACCCCTCGGCGGGAAACACCGGGGAGCTGTTTTTT.

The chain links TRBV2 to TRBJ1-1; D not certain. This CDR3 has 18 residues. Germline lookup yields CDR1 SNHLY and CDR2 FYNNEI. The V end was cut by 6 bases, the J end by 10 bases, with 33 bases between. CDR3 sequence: CASSLSGTGLAFPPGAFF. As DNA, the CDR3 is TGTGCCAGCAGCCTGAGCGGTACCGGACTTGCTTTCCCGCCTGGAGCTTTCTTT.

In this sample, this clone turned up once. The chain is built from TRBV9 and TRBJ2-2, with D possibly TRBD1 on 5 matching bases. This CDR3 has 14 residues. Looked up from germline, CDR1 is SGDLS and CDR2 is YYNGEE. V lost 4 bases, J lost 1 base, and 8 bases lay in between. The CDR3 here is CASSPGQNTGELFF. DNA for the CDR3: TGTGCCAGCAGCCCCGGACAGAACACCGGGGAGCTGTTTTTT.

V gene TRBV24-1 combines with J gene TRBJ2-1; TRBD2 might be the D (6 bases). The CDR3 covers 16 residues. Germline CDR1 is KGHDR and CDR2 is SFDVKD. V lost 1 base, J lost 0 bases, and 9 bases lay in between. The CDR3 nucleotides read TGTGCCACCAGTGATTTCCGCGGGAACTCCTACAATGAGCAGTTCTTC. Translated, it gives CATSDFRGNSYNEQFF.

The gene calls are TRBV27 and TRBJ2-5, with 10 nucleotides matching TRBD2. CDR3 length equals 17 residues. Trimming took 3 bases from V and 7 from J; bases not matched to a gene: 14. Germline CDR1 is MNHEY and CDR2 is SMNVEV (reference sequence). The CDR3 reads CASSLAASGSAGLTQYF. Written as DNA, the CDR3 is TGTGCCAGCAGTTTGGCGGCTAGCGGGAGCGCCGGGCTGACCCAGTACTTC.